A selection of T cell receptor beta chains follows, all from one sample in a study of cytomegalovirus exposure and HLA in healthy donors. TCRdb's table, derived via immunoSEQ multiplex PCR, lists solely in-frame clones and lacks some. The sample lists under 200,000 clones; 71% were seen once. Input material: PBMCs. These receptors all stem from a woman in her twenties or thirties in good health and CMV-seronegative. Each CDR3 is given with its conserved first and last residue. Fields, in order: D gene, CDR3 length, clone size, V gene, J gene, CDR3 protein, CDR3 DNA. A D gene is named only where the DNA matches it firmly. Only part of the rows carry a size: once, few, many, or a class if the clone is expanded.

>-|12|-|TRBV6-6|TRBJ2-7
CASSRGNDEQYF
TGTGCCAGCAGCAGGGGCAATGACGAGCAGTACTTC
>TRBD1|17|-|TRBV28|TRBJ2-3
CASSLCTNRDRSCTQYF
TGTGCCAGCAGTTTATGCACCAACCGGGACAGAAGTTGTACGCAGTATTTT
>-|15|-|TRBV30|TRBJ1-1
CAWNWGGRIYNEAFF
TGTGCCTGGAATTGGGGGGGGCGAATTTACAATGAAGCTTTCTTT
>TRBD1|14|-|TRBV7-8|TRBJ2-1
CASSLRTGSDEQFF
TGTGCCAGCAGCTTAAGGACAGGGTCTGATGAGCAGTTCTTC
>-|15|-|TRBV7-8|TRBJ1-5
CASSIRAPGGQPQHF
TGTGCCAGCAGCATCCGGGCGCCGGGGGGTCAGCCCCAGCATTTT
>TRBD2|16|-|TRBV11-2|TRBJ2-7
CASSLLAGGPGYEQYF
TGTGCCAGCAGCTTATTAGCGGGAGGGCCTGGCTACGAGCAGTACTTC
>-|14|-|TRBV2|TRBJ1-4
CASSAGVAGEKLFF
TGTGCCAGCAGTGCGGGGGTGGCAGGAGAAAAACTGTTTTTT
>TRBD1|17|-|TRBV4-1|TRBJ2-1
CASSQDNRGSSYNEQFF
TGCGCCAGCAGCCAAGACAACAGGGGGAGCTCCTACAATGAGCAGTTCTTC
>-|13|-|TRBV29-1|TRBJ1-1
CSVWGEGRTEAFF
TGCAGCGTATGGGGGGAAGGTCGCACTGAAGCTTTCTTT
>-|15|-|TRBV7-9|TRBJ1-1
CASSSTGLGNTEAFF
TGTGCCAGCAGCAGCACAGGGCTTGGGAACACTGAAGCTTTCTTT
>TRBD1|13|-|TRBV28|TRBJ1-2
CASRETGGNGYTF
TGTGCCAGCAGGGAAACAGGGGGCAATGGCTACACCTTC
>-|15|-|TRBV2|TRBJ1-5
CASSGGSGENQPQHF
TGTGCCAGCAGTGGAGGTTCAGGGGAAAATCAGCCCCAGCATTTT
>-|10|-|TRBV20-1|TRBJ2-5
CSASKETQYF
TGCAGTGCTTCAAAAGAGACCCAGTACTTC
>-|14|once|TRBV4-3|TRBJ2-7
CASSQEVIAYEQYF
TGCGCCAGCAGCCAAGAAGTGATAGCCTACGAGCAGTACTTC
>-|14|-|TRBV7-2|TRBJ2-4
CASSPADRLNIQYF
TGTGCCAGCAGCCCCGCCGACAGGTTAAACATTCAGTACTTC
>-|15|few|TRBV28|TRBJ1-2
CASSLVQGRSYGYTF
TGTGCCAGCAGTTTGGTCCAGGGGCGATCCTATGGCTACACCTTC
>-|17|-|TRBV11-2|TRBJ1-1
CASSLGLGLPMNTEAFF
TGTGCCAGCAGCTTAGGACTAGGACTACCCATGAACACTGAAGCTTTCTTT